Listed below are T cell receptor beta chains from one sample, sequenced in a study of blood T cell repertoires in COVID-19. Libraries were prepared by immunoSEQ multiplex PCR; TCRdb keeps only in-frame clonotypes and omits some of them. In the table there are about 140,000 clones, 88% of which are singletons. Sequenced material: peripheral blood. These receptors were taken from a woman in her sixties or seventies with acute or convalescent COVID-19. Each CDR3 is given with its conserved first and last residue. D genes are given only for firm matches.

d_gene: TRBD2
v_gene: TRBV28
j_gene: TRBJ2-3
CDR3aa: CASSSPYKISGDSDTQYF
CDR3nt: TGTGCCAGCAGTTCCCCCTATAAGATTAGCGGGGATTCGGATACGCAGTATTTT

d_gene: .
v_gene: TRBV14
j_gene: TRBJ2-3
CDR3aa: CASSQDRWATDTQYF
CDR3nt: TGTGCCAGCAGCCAGGATAGATGGGCCACAGATACGCAGTATTTT

d_gene: .
v_gene: TRBV6-6
j_gene: TRBJ2-3
CDR3aa: CASSYTGPPDTQYF
CDR3nt: TGTGCCAGCAGTTACACAGGCCCCCCAGATACGCAGTATTTT

d_gene: .
v_gene: TRBV28
j_gene: TRBJ2-3
CDR3aa: CASSLLGRQWDTQYF
CDR3nt: TGTGCCAGCAGTTTGCTAGGGAGGCAATGGGATACGCAGTATTTT

d_gene: .
v_gene: TRBV30
j_gene: TRBJ1-5
CDR3aa: CAWSGGGSNQPQHF
CDR3nt: TGTGCCTGGAGTGGGGGAGGTAGCAATCAGCCCCAGCATTTT

d_gene: TRBD1
v_gene: TRBV3-1/TRBV3-2
j_gene: TRBJ2-7
CDR3aa: CASSPSITGGFSYEQYF
CDR3nt: TGTGCCAGCAGCCCCTCCATAACAGGGGGCTTCTCCTACGAGCAGTACTTC

d_gene: TRBD1
v_gene: TRBV11-3
j_gene: TRBJ1-1
CDR3aa: CASSLGQGEAFF
CDR3nt: TGTGCCAGCAGCCTAGGACAGGGTGAAGCTTTCTTT

d_gene: .
v_gene: TRBV27
j_gene: TRBJ2-7
CDR3aa: CASSLSSQGFYEQYF
CDR3nt: TGTGCCAGCAGTTTATCGAGCCAGGGGTTCTACGAGCAGTACTTC

d_gene: .
v_gene: TRBV19
j_gene: TRBJ1-5
CDR3aa: CASSIVADSSPPQHF
CDR3nt: TGTGCCAGTAGTATAGTAGCGGACTCCTCGCCGCCCCAGCATTTT

d_gene: TRBD2
v_gene: TRBV5-1
j_gene: TRBJ2-1
CDR3aa: CASSFGTSLNEQFF
CDR3nt: TGCGCCAGCAGCTTCGGGACTAGTCTTAATGAGCAGTTCTTC

d_gene: TRBD1
v_gene: TRBV6-6
j_gene: TRBJ1-5
CDR3aa: CASRSGQGSNQPQHF
CDR3nt: TGTGCCAGCAGAAGCGGACAGGGTAGCAATCAGCCCCAGCATTTT